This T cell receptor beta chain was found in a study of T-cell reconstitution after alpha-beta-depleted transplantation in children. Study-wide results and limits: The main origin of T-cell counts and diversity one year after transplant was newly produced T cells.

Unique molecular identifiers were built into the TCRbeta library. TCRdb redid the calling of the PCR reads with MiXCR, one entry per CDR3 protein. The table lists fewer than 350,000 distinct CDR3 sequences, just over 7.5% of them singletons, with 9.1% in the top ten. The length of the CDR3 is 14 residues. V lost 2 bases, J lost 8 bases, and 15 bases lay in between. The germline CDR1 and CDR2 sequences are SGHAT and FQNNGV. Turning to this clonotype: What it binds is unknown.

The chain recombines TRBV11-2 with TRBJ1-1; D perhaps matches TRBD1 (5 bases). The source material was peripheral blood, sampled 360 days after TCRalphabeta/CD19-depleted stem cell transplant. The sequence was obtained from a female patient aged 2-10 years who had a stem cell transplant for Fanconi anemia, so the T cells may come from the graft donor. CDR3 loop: CASSLYAGIEEAFF. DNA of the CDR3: TGTGCCAGCAGCTTATATGCAGGGATCGAAGAAGCTTTCTTT.